This T cell receptor (beta chain) was documented in a study of T cell repertoires in cytomegalovirus infection. As for the study in general: CMV infection plus the matching HLA type was flagged by public TCR beta signatures.

V lost 7 bases to trimming and J lost 4 bases; unmatched junction nucleotides: 5. There are 14 residues in the CDR3. Per germline, CDR1 MNHNS and CDR2 SASEGT. A word on this clonotype: Its matching antigen is unknown.

Findings and limits, study-wide: Clonotype analysis showed dominance of the ex vivo response by HLA-C-restricted CMV-specific TCR beta clonotypes.

TCRdb re-analysed the reads in MiXCR, keeping a single row per CDR3 protein. The table includes 100,000 to 150,000 distinct CDR3 sequences, about 32% detected once. Sequenced here: CD8+ T cells from cultured PBMCs, sampled from culture after CMV antigen stimulation. The J gene is TRBJ2-1, the V gene TRBV6-1, with TRBD1 matching over 9 bases. The sequence came from a human donor in good health (CMV status not recorded). Some clones in this sample may be carry-over from other donors' samples. Here the CDR3 reads CASTGQGIYNEQFF. DNA of the CDR3: TGTGCCAGCACGGGACAGGGAATTTACAATGAGCAGTTCTTC.